Below, 11 T cell receptor beta chains from the same sample are listed, as sequenced in a study of blood T cell repertoires in COVID-19. Profiled with immunoSEQ multiplex PCR; TCRdb holds only in-frame clones, not every one. The data show around 140,000 clones, roughly nine tenths seen once. The sequenced sample was PBMCs or T cells enriched from blood (not recorded which). The receptors stem from a woman aged 40 to 50 who had been exposed to COVID-19.

The chain recombines TRBV27 with TRBJ2-1; the D is unclear. The CDR3 loop spans 12 amino acids. V was trimmed by 6 bases and J by 7 bases, leaving 10 bases between them. Germline V gives CDR1 MNHEY, CDR2 SMNVEV (reference sequence). In DNA form, the CDR3 reads TGTGCCAGCAGAACCCCCAGAAATGAGCAGTTCTTC. Encoded protein: CASRTPRNEQFF.

This chain links TRBV5-1 with TRBJ2-2, with D hard to call. The CDR3 is 14 amino acids. Germline V lookup: CDR1 SGHRS, CDR2 YFSETQ. The V gene lost 1 base and the J gene lost 3 bases, with 7 bases spanning the gap. The CDR3 DNA is TGCGCCAGCAGCTTGTCTTCGTACACCGGGGAGCTGTTTTTT. It is translated as CASSLSSYTGELFF.

The rearrangement links TRBV5-6 to TRBJ1-2; a possible D gene is TRBD1 (6 bases). Germline assignment: CDR1 SGHDT and CDR2 YYEEEE. CDR3 length: 14 residues. With 2 bases removed from V and 9 bases from J, the gap between germline ends came to 17 bases. In DNA, the CDR3 is TGTGCCAGCAGCTTCGTAGACAGGCAGCCGAGCTACACCTTC. It translates to CASSFVDRQPSYTF.

This chain links TRBV5-1 with TRBJ1-1, with D possibly being TRBD1 (5 bases). The CDR3 spans 14 residues. V lost 2 bases to trimming and J lost 4 bases, with 12 bases between them. Germline V lookup: CDR1 SGHRS, CDR2 YFSETQ. In DNA, the CDR3 is TGCGCCAGCAGCTTCGTCCGGGGGGGCACTGAAGCTTTCTTT. Protein product: CASSFVRGGTEAFF.

The chain is built from TRBV5-1 and TRBJ2-5; perhaps TRBD1 as D (5 bases). There are 17 residues in the CDR3. V lost 2 bases and J lost 4, with 21 bases in between. The germline CDR1 and CDR2 sequences are SGHRS and YFSETQ. This CDR3 reads CASSLHPGQGTRETQYF. In DNA, the CDR3 is TGCGCCAGCAGCTTACATCCTGGGCAGGGCACAAGAGAGACCCAGTACTTC.

This clone occurred once. The J gene is TRBJ1-1, the V gene TRBV6-2 or TRBV6-3, with D tentatively TRBD1 (6 bases). This CDR3 region has 16 residues. Trimming shortened V by 0 bases and J by 3 bases, and 14 bases separated the two germline ends. Germline V lookup: CDR1 MNHEY, CDR2 SVGEGT. In DNA form, the CDR3 reads TGTGCCAGCAGTTACTCGGGGGGGCAGGTCCACACTGAAGCTTTCTTT. The encoded protein is CASSYSGGQVHTEAFF.

This clone was picked up one time. The chain has TRBV7-6 and TRBJ1-1; D is possibly TRBD1 (6 bases). Germline V gene lookup returns CDR1 SGHVS and CDR2 FNYEAQ. The length of the CDR3 is 15 residues. Deletions cut 1 base from V and 1 base from J, with 10 bases between. The CDR3 nucleotides are TGTGCCAGCAGCTTAGACCTAGGGGGGAACACTGAAGCTTTCTTT. Encoded protein: CASSLDLGGNTEAFF. Full variable domain (missing parts from reference TRBV7-6 and TRBJ1-1): GAGVSQSPRYKVTKRGQDVALRCDPISGHVSLYWYRQALGQGPEFLTYFNYEAQQDKSGLPNDRFSAERPEGSISTLTIQRTEQRDSAMYRCASSLDLGGNTEAFFGQGTRLTVV.

The J gene is TRBJ1-4, the V gene TRBV9, with D possibly matching TRBD1 (5 bases). In germline, CDR1 is SGDLS, CDR2 YYNGEE. Trimming took off 2 bases at V and 7 bases at J, with 12 bases between the two ends. The length of the CDR3 is 14 residues. CDR3: CASSVQGRGEKLFF. The CDR3 DNA is TGTGCCAGCAGCGTTCAGGGAAGAGGTGAAAAACTGTTTTTT.

This chain links TRBV5-1 with TRBJ2-7; possibly TRBD1 for D (5 bases). The V and J ends lost 2 bases and 3 bases respectively, with 9 bases between them. This CDR3 contains 13 residues. Germline V lookup: CDR1 SGHRS, CDR2 YFSETQ. The CDR3 region is CASSLQDNYEQYF. CDR3 in DNA: TGCGCCAGCAGCTTACAGGATAACTACGAGCAGTACTTC.

J is TRBJ2-7 and V is TRBV9; tentatively, D is TRBD2 (7 bases). The germline gives CDR1 SGDLS, CDR2 YYNGEE. The CDR3 spans 13 residues. Trimming left V 4 bases short and J 3 bases short, with 11 bases between. CDR3 amino acids: CASSTGGGYEQYF. The CDR3 nucleotides are TGTGCCAGCAGCACGGGGGGCGGCTACGAGCAGTACTTC.

The V gene is TRBV18, the J gene TRBJ1-1; 7 bases map to TRBD1. This CDR3 spans 14 amino acids. The germline V gene has CDR1 KGHSH and CDR2 LQKENI. V dropped 3 bases and J dropped 3; count of bases not matched to a gene: 4. The CDR3 region is CASSPGTAYTEAFF. The CDR3 region has the DNA TGTGCCAGCTCACCCGGGACAGCCTACACTGAAGCTTTCTTT.